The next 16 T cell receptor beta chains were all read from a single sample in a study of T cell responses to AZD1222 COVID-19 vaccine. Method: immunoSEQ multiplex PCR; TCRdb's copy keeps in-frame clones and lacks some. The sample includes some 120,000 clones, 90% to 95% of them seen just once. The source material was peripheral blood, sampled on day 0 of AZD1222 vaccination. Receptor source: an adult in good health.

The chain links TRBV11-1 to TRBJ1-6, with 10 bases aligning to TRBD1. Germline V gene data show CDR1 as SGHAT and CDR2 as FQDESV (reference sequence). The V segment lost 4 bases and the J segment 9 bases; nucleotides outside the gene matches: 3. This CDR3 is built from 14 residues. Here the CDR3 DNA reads TGTGCCAGCAGCTGGACAGGGGGAAGTTCACCCCTCCACTTT. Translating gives CASSWTGGSSPLHF.

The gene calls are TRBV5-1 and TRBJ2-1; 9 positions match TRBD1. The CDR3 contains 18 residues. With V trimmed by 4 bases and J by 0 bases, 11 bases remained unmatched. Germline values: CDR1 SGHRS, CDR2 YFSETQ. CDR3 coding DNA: TGCGCCAGCAGCCCGAAAACAGGGGGCAAGAGCTCCTACAATGAGCAGTTCTTC. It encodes CASSPKTGGKSSYNEQFF.

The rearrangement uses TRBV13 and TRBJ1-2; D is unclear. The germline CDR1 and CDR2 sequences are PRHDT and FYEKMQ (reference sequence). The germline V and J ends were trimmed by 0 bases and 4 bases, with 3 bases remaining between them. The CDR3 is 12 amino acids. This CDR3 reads CASSLGGYGYTF. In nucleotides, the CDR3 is TGTGCCAGCAGCTTAGGGGGCTATGGCTACACCTTC.

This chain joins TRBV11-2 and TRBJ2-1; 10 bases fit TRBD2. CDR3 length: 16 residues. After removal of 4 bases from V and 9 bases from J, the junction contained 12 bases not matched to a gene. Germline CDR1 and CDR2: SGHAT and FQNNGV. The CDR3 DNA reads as TGTGCCAGCAGCTATACTTTACTAGCGGGAAATGCTGAGCAGTTCTTC. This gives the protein CASSYTLLAGNAEQFF.

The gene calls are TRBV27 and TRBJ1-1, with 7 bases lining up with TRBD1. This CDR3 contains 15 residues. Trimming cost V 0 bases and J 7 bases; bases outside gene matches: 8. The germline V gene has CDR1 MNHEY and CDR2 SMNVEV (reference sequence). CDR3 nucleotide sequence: TGTGCCAGCAGTTTATCGGGAACAGGGGTGGTTGAAGCTTTCTTT. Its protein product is CASSLSGTGVVEAFF.

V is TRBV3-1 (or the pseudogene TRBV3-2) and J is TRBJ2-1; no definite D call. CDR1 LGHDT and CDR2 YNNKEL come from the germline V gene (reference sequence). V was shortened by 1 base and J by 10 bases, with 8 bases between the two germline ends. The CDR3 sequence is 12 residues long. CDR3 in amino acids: CASSQVPGEQFF. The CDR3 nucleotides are TGTGCCAGCAGCCAAGTCCCCGGGGAGCAGTTCTTC.

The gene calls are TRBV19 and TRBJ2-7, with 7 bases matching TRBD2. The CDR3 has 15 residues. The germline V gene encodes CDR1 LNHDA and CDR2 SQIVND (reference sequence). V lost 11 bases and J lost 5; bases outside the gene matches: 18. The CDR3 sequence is CAGRIGGGLENEQYF. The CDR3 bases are TGTGCCGGCAGGATCGGGGGAGGGTTGGAGAACGAGCAGTACTTC.

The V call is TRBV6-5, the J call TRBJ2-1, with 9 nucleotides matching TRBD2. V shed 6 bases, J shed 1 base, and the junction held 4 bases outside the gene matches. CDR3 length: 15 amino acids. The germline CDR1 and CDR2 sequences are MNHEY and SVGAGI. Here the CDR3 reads CASRLTSGSYNEQFF. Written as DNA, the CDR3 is TGTGCCAGCAGATTGACTAGCGGTTCCTACAATGAGCAGTTCTTC.

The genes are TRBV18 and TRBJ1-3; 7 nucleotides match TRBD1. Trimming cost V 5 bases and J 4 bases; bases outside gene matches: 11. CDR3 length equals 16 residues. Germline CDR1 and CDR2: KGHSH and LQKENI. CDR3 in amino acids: CASSYAPGTAGNTIYF. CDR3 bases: TGTGCCAGCTCATACGCCCCGGGGACAGCCGGAAACACCATATATTTT.

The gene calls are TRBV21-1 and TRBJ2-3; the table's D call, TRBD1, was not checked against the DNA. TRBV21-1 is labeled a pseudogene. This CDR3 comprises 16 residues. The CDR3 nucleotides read TGTGCCAGCAGCAAAGAAGGCGGGACAGCCGTAGATACGCAGTATTTT. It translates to CASSKEGGTAVDTQYF.

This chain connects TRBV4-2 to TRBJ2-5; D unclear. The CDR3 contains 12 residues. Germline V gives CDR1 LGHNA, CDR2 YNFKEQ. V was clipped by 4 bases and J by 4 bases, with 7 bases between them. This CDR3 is CASSRTGETQYF. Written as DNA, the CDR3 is TGTGCCAGCAGCCGGACGGGAGAGACCCAGTACTTC.

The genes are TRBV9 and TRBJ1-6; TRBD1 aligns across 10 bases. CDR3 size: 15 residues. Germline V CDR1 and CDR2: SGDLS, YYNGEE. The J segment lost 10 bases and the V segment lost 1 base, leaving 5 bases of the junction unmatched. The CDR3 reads CASSVLTGGDSPLHF. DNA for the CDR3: TGTGCCAGCAGCGTACTGACAGGGGGCGACTCACCCCTCCACTTT.

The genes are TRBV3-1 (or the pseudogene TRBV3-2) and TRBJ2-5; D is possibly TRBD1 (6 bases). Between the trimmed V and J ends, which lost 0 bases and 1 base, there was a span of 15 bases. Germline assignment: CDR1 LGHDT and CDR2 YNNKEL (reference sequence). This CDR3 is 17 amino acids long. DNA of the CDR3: TGTGCCAGCAGCCAAGACAGGGGTCCCTTTCTCCAAGAGACCCAGTACTTC. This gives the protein CASSQDRGPFLQETQYF.

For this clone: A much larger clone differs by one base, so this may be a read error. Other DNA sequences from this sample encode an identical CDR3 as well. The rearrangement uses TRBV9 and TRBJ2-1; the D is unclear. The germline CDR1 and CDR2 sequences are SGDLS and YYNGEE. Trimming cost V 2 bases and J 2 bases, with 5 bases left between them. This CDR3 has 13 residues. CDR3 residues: CASSVPPYNEQFF. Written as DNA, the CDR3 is TGTGCCAGCAGCGTTCCCCCCTACAATGAGCAGTTCTTC.

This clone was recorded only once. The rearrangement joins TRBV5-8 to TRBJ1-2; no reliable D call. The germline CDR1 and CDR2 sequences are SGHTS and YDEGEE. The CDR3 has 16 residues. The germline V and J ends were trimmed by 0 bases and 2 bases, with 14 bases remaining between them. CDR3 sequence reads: CASSLATGIQNYGYTF. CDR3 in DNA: TGTGCCAGCAGCTTGGCTACGGGAATTCAGAACTATGGCTACACCTTC.

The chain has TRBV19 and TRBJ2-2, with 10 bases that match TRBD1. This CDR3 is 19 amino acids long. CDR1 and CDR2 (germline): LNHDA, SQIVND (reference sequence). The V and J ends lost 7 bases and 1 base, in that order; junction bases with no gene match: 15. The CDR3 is CASTRPRTGGIGNTGELFF. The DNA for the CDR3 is TGTGCCAGTACCCGTCCCCGGACAGGGGGGATAGGGAACACCGGGGAGCTGTTTTTT. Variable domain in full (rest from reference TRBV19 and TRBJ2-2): DGGITQSPKYLFRKEGQNVTLSCEQNLNHDAMYWYRQDPGQGLRLIYYSQIVNDFQKGDIAEGYSVSREKKESFPLTVTSAQKNPTAFYLCASTRPRTGGIGNTGELFFGEGSRLTVL.